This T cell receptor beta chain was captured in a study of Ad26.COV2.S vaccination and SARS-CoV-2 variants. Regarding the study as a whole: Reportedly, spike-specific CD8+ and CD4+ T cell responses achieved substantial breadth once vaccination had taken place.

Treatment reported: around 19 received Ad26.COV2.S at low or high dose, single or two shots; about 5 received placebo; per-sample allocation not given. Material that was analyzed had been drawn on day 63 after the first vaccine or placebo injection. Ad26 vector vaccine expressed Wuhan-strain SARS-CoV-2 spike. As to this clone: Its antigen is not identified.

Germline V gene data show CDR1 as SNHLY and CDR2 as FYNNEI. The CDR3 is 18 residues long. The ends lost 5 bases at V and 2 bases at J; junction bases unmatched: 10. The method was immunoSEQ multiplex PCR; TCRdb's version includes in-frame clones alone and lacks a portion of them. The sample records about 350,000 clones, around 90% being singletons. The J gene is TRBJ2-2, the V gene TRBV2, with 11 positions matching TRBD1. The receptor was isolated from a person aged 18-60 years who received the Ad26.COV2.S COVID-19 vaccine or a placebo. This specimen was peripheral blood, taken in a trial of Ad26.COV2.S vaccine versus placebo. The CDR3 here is CASSRQRTGGINTGELFF. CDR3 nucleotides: TGTGCCAGCAGTCGACAACGGACAGGGGGCATCAACACCGGGGAGCTGTTTTTT.